One and the same sample provided the 7 T cell receptor beta chains below, sequenced in a study of technical replicates of blood from a few donors. Repertoires were generated with immunoSEQ multiplex PCR, while TCRdb's copy carries only in-frame clones and drops some. This sample has 65,000 to 95,000 clones; 80% to 95% occur once, and the top ten carry approximately 0.27%. The sequenced material came from T cells isolated from PBMCs. The receptors were sampled from a human donor in good health.

This chain links TRBV7-2 with TRBJ2-5; D might be TRBD2 (5 bases). V was cut by 5 bases and J by 0 bases, with 13 bases left in between. The CDR3 totals 15 residues. Looked up from germline, CDR1 is SGHTA and CDR2 is FQGNSA. The CDR3 loop reads CASSISAGHQETQYF. CDR3 bases: TGTGCCAGCAGCATTTCGGCGGGCCACCAAGAGACCCAGTACTTC.

The chain carries TRBV5-4 and TRBJ1-4; D is unresolved. V lost 3 bases and J 5 bases, leaving 20 bases between the germline ends. Germline CDR1 reads SGHNT; CDR2 reads YYREEE (reference sequence). The CDR3 runs 17 residues. The CDR3, as DNA: TGTGCCAGCAGCTCACCCGGCGCGCTTTCGGAGAATGAAAAACTGTTTTTT. It encodes CASSSPGALSENEKLFF.

For this clone: One junction end does not reproduce the germline sequence, and a read error may be involved. This chain joins TRBV7-9 and TRBJ1-2; D possibly corresponds to TRBD1 (6 bases). The CDR3 has 11 residues. Germline values: CDR1 SEHNR, CDR2 FQNEAQ (reference sequence). CDR3 coding DNA: TGTGCCAGCAGTACTGCCGGGACACAAAGCTTC. Protein product: CASSTAGTQSF.

The chain employs TRBV19 and TRBJ2-1; 9 bases are a match to TRBD2. The CDR3 has 15 residues. After removal of 6 bases from V and 5 bases from J, the junction contained 8 bases not matched to a gene. From germline, CDR1 is LNHDA and CDR2 SQIVND (reference sequence). The CDR3 here is CASRRLSSGDNEQFF. The CDR3 coding sequence is TGTGCCAGTAGGAGGTTGTCTAGCGGGGACAATGAGCAGTTCTTC.

The CDR3: CASSLEGVRNEQFF. CDR3 sequence (DNA): TGTGCCAGCAGCTTAGAAGGGGTTCGCAATGAGCAGTTCTTC. The chain uses TRBV7-9 and TRBJ2-1, with D tentatively TRBD1 (5 bases). Germline CDR1 reads SEHNR; CDR2 reads FQNEAQ (reference sequence). The CDR3 extends over 14 amino acids. Between the trimmed V and J ends, which lost 1 base and 6 bases, there was a span of 10 bases.

The CDR3 loop is CASSHSDGDRAEQYF. Here the CDR3 DNA reads TGTGCCAGCAGCCATTCCGACGGGGACAGGGCCGAGCAGTACTTC. The chain carries TRBV16 and TRBJ2-7; TRBD1 agrees at 9 bases. The CDR3 length is 15 residues. The germline V gene has CDR1 KGHSY and CDR2 FQNENV. V dropped 3 bases and J dropped 6; count of bases not matched to a gene: 9.

The CDR3 coding sequence is TGTGCCAGCACCGGGCAGGGGGCGAGCTACGAGCAGTACTTC. Protein product: CASTGQGASYEQYF. The chain links TRBV11-2 to TRBJ2-7, with 8 bases identical to TRBD1. Germline V gene lookup returns CDR1 SGHAT and CDR2 FQNNGV. CDR3 size: 14 residues. Germline trimming cut 7 bases from V and 3 bases from J; bases unmatched to any gene: 8.